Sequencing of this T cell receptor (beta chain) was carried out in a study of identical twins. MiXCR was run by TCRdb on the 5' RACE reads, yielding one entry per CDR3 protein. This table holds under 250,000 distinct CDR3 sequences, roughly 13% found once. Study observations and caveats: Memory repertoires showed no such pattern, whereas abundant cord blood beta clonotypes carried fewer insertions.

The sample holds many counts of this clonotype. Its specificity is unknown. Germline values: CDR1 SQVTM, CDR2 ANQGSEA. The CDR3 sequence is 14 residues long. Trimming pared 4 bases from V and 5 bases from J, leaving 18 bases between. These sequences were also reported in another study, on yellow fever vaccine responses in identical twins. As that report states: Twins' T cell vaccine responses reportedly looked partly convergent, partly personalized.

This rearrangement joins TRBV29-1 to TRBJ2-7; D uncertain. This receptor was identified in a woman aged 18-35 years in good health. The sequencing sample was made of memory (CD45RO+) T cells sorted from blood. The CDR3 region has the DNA TGCAGCGTTGCCTTTGGGCTGGGTCTCGACGAGCAGTACTTC. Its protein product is CSVAFGLGLDEQYF.